This T cell receptor (beta chain) was sequenced during a study of PD-1 blockade in mismatch repair-deficient tumors (dated by TCRdb to about 2017). Study-wide context: Between September 2013 and 2016, the trial enrolled fewer than 95 consecutive patients with about twelve mismatch repair-deficient cancer types, every one of whom had been previously treated and was progressing. Tumor-associated T cell clones were tracked in the peripheral blood of patients responding to PD-1 blockade by deep sequencing of TCR CDR3 regions. Results the study describes overall, beyond this receptor: Clones residing in the tumor, which were often undetectable in blood before treatment, expanded quickly after pembrolizumab and then contracted, generally before radiologic responses.

This clone was picked up a small number of times. Its antigen target is currently unknown. The input lacks base qualities; no much larger clone sits a single base away. Library creation used the immunoSEQ multiplex PCR assay. TCRdb obtained this table from immuneACCESS and retained in-frame rearrangements with V and J assigned. These tables miss some clones; where compared with another copy, unresolved V genes account for less than half of the shortfall, and the remainder is unexplained. The sample table shows roughly 48,000 clones, and more than 65% are seen once. The ten largest clones take up more than 3% of the sample. Its CDR3 holds 14 amino acids, cysteine through phenylalanine. The only DNA kept is the CDR3, 42 bases in frame from the first base. CDR1 is given as ENHRY and CDR2 as SYGVKD, both from the germline V gene. Relative to germline, V is 10 bases shorter and J is 0 bases shorter, with 16 bases between their ends.

Explained via the paper, the time point label denotes: peripheral blood before pembrolizumab. Mismatch repair deficiency was established in every enrolled patient by polymerase chain reaction or immunohistochemistry. A few patients who responded to pembrolizumab therapy underwent TCR sequencing. Pembrolizumab PD-1 blockade was prospectively tested in advanced mismatch repair-deficient cancers, regardless of tissue of origin, in the phase II trial. Peripheral blood T cell samples were collected serially, before PD-1 blockade began and at several time points afterward. Blood sampling times were expressed in weeks after the first pembrolizumab dose.

The chain is made from TRBV10-3 and TRBJ2-7; the D region may be TRBD1 or TRBD2, each matching 5 bases equally. This receptor was taken from an adult with mismatch repair-deficient cancer. The sample consisted of PBMCs, taken before pembrolizumab treatment. The sequenced DNA is TGTGCCACCGGGGCCACGGGAAGCTCCTACGAGCAGTACTTC. Its translation is CATGATGSSYEQYF.